The clone carrying this TCR beta chain is medium-sized. The sample originates from a study of metastatic and nonmetastatic thyroid tumors. The CDR3 loop spans 12 amino acids. Germline V gene lookup returns CDR1 DFQATT and CDR2 SNEGSKA (reference sequence). The ends were cut back, 6 bases at V and 0 bases at J, with 9 bases in the middle. Every patient underwent thyroid surgery untreated. In the authors' methods: A classifier for distant metastasis in papillary thyroid cancer was constructed using CDR3 differences observed across clinicopathological groups. TCRdb reassembled clones from the PCR reads with MiXCR. Clone size and V and J calls follow TCRdb, not the original study. The sample has tens of thousands of clones; 14% to 15% are singletons.

This chain joins TRBV20-1 and TRBJ2-7; no definite D call. The specimen sequenced was blood. The receptor was isolated from a female donor with papillary thyroid cancer or a benign thyroid nodule (not recorded which). Some clones in this sample may be carry-over from other donors' samples. This chain's CDR3 is CSAVGSSYEQYF. CDR3 nucleotide sequence: TGCAGTGCCGTCGGGTCCTCCTACGAGCAGTACTTC.